This T cell receptor (beta chain) stems from a study of blood T cell repertoires in COVID-19. Study as a whole: Sites in the United States, Italy and Spain provided acute and convalescent COVID-19 samples.

Authors' analysis steps: Amplification from reference gene primers served as the basis for estimated nucleated cell counts. TCRdb's copy holds only in-frame clones and misses some; the assay was immunoSEQ multiplex PCR. V, J and clone size are taken as reported in that table, and D and trimming were inferred from the DNA itself. The profile shows some 80,000 clones, 65% to 90% of them singletons. The CDR3 has 17 residues. Germline V gives CDR1 MGHRA, CDR2 YSYEKL. Trimming removed 3 bases from V and 5 bases from J; junction bases left unmatched: 14. V and J are TRBV4-1 and TRBJ1-2; TRBD1 agrees at 8 bases. This TCR was recovered from a human donor in a cohort sampled during active COVID-19. The source material was peripheral blood. The CDR3 spells CASSQFTSRQGRYGYTF. The DNA of the CDR3 is TGCGCCAGCAGCCAGTTTACCTCGAGACAGGGGCGGTATGGCTACACCTTC.